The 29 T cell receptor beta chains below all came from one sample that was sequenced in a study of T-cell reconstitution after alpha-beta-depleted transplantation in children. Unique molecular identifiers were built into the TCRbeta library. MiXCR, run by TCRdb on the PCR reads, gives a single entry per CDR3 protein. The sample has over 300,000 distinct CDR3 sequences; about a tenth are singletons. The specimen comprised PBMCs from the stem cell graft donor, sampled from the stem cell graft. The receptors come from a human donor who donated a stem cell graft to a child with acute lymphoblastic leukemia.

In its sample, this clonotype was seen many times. CDR3 in DNA: TGTGCCAGCAGCCGAGCCCTTGGGGACAGCTCCTACGAGCAGTACTTC. This sequence encodes CASSRALGDSSYEQYF. The rearrangement joins TRBV7-6 to TRBJ2-7; 7 bases are a match to TRBD1. This CDR3 has 16 residues. V shed 5 bases, J shed 0 bases, and the junction held 10 bases outside the gene matches. Germline CDR1 and CDR2: SGHVS and FNYEAQ.

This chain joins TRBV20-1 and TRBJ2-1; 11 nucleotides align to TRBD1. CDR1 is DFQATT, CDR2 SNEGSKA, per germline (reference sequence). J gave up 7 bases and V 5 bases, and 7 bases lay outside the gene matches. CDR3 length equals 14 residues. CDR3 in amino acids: CSAADRGRKNEQFF. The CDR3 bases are TGCAGTGCTGCGGACAGGGGGCGCAAGAATGAGCAGTTCTTC.

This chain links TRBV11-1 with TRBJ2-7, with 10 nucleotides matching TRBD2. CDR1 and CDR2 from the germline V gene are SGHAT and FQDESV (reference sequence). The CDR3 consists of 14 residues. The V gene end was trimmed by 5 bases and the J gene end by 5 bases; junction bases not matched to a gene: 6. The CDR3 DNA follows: TGTGCCAGCAGCCCGAGCGGGAGGGCCCACGAGCAGTACTTC. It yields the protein CASSPSGRAHEQYF.

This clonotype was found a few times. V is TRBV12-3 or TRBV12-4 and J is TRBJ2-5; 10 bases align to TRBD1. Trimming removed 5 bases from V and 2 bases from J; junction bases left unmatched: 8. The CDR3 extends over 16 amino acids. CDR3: CASSLRDRGLQETQYF. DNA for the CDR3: TGTGCCAGCAGTCTCCGGGACAGGGGCTTACAAGAGACCCAGTACTTC.

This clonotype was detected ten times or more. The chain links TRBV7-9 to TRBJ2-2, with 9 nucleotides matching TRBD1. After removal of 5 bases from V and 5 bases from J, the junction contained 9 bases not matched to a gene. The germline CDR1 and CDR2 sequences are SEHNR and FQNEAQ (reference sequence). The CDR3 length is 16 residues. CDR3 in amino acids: CASSRPPGTGTGELFF. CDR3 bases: TGTGCCAGCAGCCGTCCTCCCGGGACAGGGACCGGGGAGCTGTTTTTT.

The CDR3 bases are TGTGCCAGTAGTATTTCACCGGGACTAGGCTTCAATGAGCAGTTCTTC. Its translation is CASSISPGLGFNEQFF. The chain couples TRBV19 to TRBJ2-1, with TRBD2 matching over 8 bases. From germline, CDR1 is LNHDA and CDR2 SQIVND (reference sequence). V lost 3 bases and J lost 6; bases outside the gene matches: 10. The CDR3 length is 16 residues.

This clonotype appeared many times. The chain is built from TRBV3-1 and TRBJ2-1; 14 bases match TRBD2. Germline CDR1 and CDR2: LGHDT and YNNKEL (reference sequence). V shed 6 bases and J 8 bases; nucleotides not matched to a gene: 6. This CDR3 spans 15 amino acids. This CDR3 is CASRAGTSGRYEQFF. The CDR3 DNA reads TGTGCCAGCAGGGCCGGGACTAGCGGGAGATATGAGCAGTTCTTC.

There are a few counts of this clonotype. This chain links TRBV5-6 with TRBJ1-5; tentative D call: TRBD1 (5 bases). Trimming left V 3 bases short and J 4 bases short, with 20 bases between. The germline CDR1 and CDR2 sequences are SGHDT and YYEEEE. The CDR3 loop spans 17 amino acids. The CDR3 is CASSWIGSAGPNQPQHF. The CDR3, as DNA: TGTGCCAGCAGCTGGATCGGGAGCGCGGGACCTAATCAGCCCCAGCATTTT. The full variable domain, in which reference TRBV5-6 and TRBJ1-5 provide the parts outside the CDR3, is DAGVTQSPTHLIKTRGQQVTLRCSPKSGHDTVSWYQQALGQGPQFIFQYYEEEERQRGNFPDRFSGHQFPNYSSELNVNALLLGDSALYLCASSWIGSAGPNQPQHFGDGTRLSIL.

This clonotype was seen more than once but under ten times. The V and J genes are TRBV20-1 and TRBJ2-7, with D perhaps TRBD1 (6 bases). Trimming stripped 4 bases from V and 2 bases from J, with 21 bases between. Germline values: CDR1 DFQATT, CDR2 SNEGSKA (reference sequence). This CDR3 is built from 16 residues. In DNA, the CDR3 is TGCAGTGCTACCGCCGCCACGGACAGCGTGACCTACGAGCAGTACTTC. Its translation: CSATAATDSVTYEQYF.

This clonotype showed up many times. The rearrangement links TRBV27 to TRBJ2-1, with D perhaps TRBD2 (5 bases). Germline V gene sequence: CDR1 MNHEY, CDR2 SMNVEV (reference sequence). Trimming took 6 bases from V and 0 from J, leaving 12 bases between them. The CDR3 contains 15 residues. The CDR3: CASRRGLSSYNEQFF. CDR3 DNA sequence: TGTGCCAGCAGAAGAGGGCTTAGCTCCTACAATGAGCAGTTCTTC.

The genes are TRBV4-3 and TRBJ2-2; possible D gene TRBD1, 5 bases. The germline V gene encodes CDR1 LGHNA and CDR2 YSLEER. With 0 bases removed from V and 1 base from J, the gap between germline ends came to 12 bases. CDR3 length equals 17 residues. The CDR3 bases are TGCGCCAGCAGCCAAGAAGTTCTGGGGCGGAACACCGGGGAGCTGTTTTTT. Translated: CASSQEVLGRNTGELFF.

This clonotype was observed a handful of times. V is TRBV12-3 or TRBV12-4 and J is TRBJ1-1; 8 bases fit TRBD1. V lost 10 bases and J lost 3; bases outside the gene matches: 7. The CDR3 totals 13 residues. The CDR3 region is CATQTGAHTEAFF. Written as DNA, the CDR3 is TGTGCCACCCAGACAGGGGCCCACACTGAAGCTTTCTTT.

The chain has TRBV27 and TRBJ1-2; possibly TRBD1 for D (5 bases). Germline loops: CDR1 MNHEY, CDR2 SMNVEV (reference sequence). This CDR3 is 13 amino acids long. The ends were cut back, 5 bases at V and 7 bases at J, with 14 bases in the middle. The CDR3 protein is CASSTSGSAGYTF. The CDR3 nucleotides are TGTGCCAGCAGTACCTCAGGGAGTGCTGGCTACACCTTC.

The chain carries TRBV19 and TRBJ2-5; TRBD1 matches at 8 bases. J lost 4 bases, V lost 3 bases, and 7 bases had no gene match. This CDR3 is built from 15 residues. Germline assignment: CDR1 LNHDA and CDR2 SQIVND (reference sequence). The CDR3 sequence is CASSIQGARGETQYF. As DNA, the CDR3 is TGTGCCAGTAGTATCCAGGGGGCTAGAGGAGAGACCCAGTACTTC.

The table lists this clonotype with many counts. In DNA, the CDR3 is TGTGCCAGCAGTTACGTCGAGCAGGCCCCGAACACTGAAGCTTTCTTT. It encodes CASSYVEQAPNTEAFF. The chain carries TRBV6-2 or TRBV6-3 and TRBJ1-1; D call uncertain. The CDR3 has 16 amino acids. Trimming removed 2 bases at V and 1 base at J, with 14 bases between. The germline V gene encodes CDR1 MNHEY and CDR2 SVGEGT.

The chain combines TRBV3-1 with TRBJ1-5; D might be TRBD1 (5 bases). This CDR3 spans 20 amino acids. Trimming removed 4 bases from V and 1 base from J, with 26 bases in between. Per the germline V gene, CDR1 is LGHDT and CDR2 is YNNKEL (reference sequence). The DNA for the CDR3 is TGTGCCAGCAGCCCCCGTTTGACCGGGGGAGGAGGAATAAGCAATCAGCCCCAGCATTTT. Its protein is CASSPRLTGGGGISNQPQHF. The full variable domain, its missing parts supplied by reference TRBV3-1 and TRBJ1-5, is DTAVSQTPKYLVTQMGNDKSIKCEQNLGHDTMYWYKQDSKKFLKIMFSYNNKELIINETVPNRFSPKSPDKAHLNLHINSLELGDSAVYFCASSPRLTGGGGISNQPQHFGDGTRLSIL.

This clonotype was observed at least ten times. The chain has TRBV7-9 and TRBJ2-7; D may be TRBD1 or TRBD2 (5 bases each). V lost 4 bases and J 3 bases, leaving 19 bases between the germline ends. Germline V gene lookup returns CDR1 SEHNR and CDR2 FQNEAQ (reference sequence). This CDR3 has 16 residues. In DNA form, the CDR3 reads TGTGCCAGCAGCTACCCGGGGACGGAATGGAGCTACGAGCAGTACTTC. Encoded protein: CASSYPGTEWSYEQYF.

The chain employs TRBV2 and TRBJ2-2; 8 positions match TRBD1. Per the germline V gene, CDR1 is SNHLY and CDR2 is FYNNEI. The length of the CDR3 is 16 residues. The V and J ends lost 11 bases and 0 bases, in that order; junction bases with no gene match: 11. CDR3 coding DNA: TGTGCCGACAGCCGAGACAGGGGCGCGAACACCGGGGAGCTGTTTTTT. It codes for CADSRDRGANTGELFF.

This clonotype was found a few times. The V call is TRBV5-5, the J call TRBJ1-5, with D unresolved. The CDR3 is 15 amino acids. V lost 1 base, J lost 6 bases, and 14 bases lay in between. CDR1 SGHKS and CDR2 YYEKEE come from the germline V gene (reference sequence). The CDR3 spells CASSLKGGRIQPQHF. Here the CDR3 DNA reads TGTGCCAGCAGCTTGAAGGGCGGACGGATTCAGCCCCAGCATTTT. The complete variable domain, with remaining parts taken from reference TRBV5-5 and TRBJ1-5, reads DAGVTQSPTHLIKTRGQQVTLRCSPISGHKSVSWYQQVLGQGPQFIFQYYEKEERGRGNFPDRFSARQFPNYSSELNVNALLLGDSALYLCASSLKGGRIQPQHFGDGTRLSIL.

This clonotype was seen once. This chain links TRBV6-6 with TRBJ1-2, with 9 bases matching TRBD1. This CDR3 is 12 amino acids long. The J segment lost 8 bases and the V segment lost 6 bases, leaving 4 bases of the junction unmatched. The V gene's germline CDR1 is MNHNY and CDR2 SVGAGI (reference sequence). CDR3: CASRKDRGGYTF. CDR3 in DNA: TGTGCCAGCAGGAAGGACAGGGGCGGCTACACCTTC.

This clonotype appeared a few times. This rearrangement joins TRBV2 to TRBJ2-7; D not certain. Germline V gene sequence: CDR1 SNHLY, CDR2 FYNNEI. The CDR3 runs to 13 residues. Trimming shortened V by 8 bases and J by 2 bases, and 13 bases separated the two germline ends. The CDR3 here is CASLVTQPYEQYF. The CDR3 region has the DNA TGTGCCAGCTTGGTCACACAACCCTACGAGCAGTACTTC.

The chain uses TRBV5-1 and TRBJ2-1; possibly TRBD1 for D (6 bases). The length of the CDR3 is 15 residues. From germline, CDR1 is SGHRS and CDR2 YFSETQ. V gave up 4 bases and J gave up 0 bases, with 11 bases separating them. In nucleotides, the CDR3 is TGCGCCAGCAGCATAGGACAGAACTCCTACAATGAGCAGTTCTTC. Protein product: CASSIGQNSYNEQFF.

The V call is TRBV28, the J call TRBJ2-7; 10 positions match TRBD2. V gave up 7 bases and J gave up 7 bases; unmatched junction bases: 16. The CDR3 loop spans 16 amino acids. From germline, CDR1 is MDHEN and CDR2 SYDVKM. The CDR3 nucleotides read TGTGCCAGCACCCCCTGGGGCGCGAGCGGGAGGGAGGAGCAGTACTTC. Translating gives CASTPWGASGREEQYF.

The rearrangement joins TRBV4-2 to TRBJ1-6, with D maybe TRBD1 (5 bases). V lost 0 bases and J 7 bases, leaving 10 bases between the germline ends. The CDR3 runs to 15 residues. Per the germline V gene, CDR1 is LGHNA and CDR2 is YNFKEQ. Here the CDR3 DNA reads TGTGCCAGCAGCCAAGATGGGACGGCAAATTCACCCCTCCACTTT. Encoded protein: CASSQDGTANSPLHF.

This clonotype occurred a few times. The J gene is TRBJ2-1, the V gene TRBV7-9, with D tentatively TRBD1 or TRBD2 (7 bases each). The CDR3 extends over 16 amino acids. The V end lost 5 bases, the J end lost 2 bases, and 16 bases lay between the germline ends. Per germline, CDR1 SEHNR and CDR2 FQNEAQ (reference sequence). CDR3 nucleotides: TGTGCCAGCAGCCCCCAGGGGGGGGCCCCCTACAATGAGCAGTTCTTC. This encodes CASSPQGGAPYNEQFF. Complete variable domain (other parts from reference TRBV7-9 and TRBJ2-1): DTGVSQNPRHKITKRGQNVTFRCDPISEHNRLYWYRQTLGQGPEFLTYFQNEAQLEKSRLLSDRFSAERPKGSFSTLEIQRTEQGDSAMYLCASSPQGGAPYNEQFFGPGTRLTVL.

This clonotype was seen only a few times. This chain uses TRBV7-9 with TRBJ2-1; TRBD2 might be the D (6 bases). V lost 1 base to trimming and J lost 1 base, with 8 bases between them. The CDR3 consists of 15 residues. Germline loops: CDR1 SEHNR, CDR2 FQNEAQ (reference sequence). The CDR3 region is CASSLVGGSYNEQFF. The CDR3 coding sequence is TGTGCCAGCAGCTTAGTGGGAGGATCCTACAATGAGCAGTTCTTC.

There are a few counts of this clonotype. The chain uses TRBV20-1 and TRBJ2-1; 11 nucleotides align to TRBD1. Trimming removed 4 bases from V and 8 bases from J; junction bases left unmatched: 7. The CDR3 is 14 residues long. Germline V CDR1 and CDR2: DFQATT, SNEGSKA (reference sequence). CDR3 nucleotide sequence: TGCAGTGCTATTCCGGGACAGGGGGGCTATGAGCAGTTCTTC. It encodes CSAIPGQGGYEQFF.

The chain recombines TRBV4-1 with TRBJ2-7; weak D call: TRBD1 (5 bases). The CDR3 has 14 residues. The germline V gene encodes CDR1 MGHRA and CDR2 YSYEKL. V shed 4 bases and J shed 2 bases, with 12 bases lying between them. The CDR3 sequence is CASSPPDRTYEQYF. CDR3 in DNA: TGCGCCAGCAGCCCACCCGACAGAACCTACGAGCAGTACTTC.

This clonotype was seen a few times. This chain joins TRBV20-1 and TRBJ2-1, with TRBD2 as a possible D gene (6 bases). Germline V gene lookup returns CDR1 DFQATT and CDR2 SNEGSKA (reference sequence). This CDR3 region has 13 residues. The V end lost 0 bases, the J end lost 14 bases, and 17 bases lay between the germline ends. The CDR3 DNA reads TGCAGTGCTAGAGATCCTACTAGCTCCGTGGAGTTCTTC. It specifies CSARDPTSSVEFF.